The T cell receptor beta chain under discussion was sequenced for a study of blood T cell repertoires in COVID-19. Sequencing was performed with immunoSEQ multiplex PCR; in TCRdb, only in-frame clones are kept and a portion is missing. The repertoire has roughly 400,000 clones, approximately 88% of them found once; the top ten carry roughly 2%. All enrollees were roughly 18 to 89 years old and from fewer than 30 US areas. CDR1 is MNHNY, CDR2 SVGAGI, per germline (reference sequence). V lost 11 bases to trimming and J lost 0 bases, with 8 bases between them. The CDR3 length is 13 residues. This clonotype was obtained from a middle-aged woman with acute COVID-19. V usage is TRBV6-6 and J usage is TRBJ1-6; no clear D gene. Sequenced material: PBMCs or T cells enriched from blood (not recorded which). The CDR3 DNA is TGTGCCTCCGCGGGCTCCTATAATTCACCCCTCCACTTT. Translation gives CASAGSYNSPLHF.